This T cell receptor beta chain is drawn from a study of blood T cells in healthy people across ages. Study in general: Template switching captured about one barcoded beta molecule per two T cells.

With a J-beta primer mix and a sample-barcoded 5' primer, a second PCR ran about 7 to 12 cycles. MiXCR, applied by TCRdb to the 5' RACE reads, yields one record per CDR3 protein. Here the sample spans under 2 million distinct CDR3 sequences, roughly a third being singletons. Germline loops: CDR1 MNHNS, CDR2 SASEGT. This CDR3 contains 15 residues. V was trimmed by 6 bases and J by 1 base, leaving 16 bases between them. This chain joins TRBV6-1 and TRBJ2-7; tentative D call: TRBD1 (5 bases). The sequence came from a woman in her 30s in good health. Material for sequencing was blood. CDR3 in DNA: TGTGCCAGCAGACCCACGCGTAGGGGTTCCTACGAGCAGTACTTC. It yields the protein CASRPTRRGSYEQYF.